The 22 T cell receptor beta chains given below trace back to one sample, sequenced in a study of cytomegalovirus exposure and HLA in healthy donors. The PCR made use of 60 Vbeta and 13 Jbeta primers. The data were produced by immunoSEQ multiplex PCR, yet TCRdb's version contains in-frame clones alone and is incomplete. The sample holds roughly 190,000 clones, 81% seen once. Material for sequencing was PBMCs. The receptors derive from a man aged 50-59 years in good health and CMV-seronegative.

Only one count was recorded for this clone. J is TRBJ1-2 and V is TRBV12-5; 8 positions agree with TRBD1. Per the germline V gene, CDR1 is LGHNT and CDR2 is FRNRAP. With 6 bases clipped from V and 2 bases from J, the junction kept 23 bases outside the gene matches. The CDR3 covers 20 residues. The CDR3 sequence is CASGRGLGGLFDRGNYGYTF. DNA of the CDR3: TGTGCTAGTGGCCGGGGGTTGGGAGGCCTATTCGACAGGGGAAACTATGGCTACACCTTC.

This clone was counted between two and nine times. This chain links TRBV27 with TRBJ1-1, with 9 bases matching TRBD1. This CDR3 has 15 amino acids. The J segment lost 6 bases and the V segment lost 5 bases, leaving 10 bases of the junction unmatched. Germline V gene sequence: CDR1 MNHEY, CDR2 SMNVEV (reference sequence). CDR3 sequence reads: CASSLLGQGTPEAFF. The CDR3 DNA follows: TGTGCCAGCAGTCTCCTGGGACAGGGAACCCCTGAAGCTTTCTTT.

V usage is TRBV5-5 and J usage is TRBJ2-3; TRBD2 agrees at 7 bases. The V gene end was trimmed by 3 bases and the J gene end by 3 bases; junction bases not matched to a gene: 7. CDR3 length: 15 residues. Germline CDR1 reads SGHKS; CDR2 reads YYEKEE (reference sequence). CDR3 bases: TGTGCCAGCAGCTCCAGAGCGGGGAGGACAGATACGCAGTATTTT. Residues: CASSSRAGRTDTQYF. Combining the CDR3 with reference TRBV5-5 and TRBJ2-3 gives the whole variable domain DAGVTQSPTHLIKTRGQQVTLRCSPISGHKSVSWYQQVLGQGPQFIFQYYEKEERGRGNFPDRFSARQFPNYSSELNVNALLLGDSALYLCASSSRAGRTDTQYFGPGTRLTVL.

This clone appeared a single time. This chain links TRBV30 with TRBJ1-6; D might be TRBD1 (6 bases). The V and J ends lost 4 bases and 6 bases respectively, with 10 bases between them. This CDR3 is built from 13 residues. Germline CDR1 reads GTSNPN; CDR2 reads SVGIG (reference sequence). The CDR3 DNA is TGTGCCTGGACGCAGGACAGTAATTCACCCCTCCACTTT. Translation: CAWTQDSNSPLHF.

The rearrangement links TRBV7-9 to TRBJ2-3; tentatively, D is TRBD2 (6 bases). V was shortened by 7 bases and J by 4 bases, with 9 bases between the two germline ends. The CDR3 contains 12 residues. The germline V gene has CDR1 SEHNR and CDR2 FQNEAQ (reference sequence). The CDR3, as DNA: TGTGCCAGCAACACGGGAGCAGATACGCAGTATTTT. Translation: CASNTGADTQYF.

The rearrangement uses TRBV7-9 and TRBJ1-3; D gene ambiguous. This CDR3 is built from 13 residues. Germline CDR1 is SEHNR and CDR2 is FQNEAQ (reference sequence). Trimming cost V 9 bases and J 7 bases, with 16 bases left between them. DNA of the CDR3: TGTGCCAGTGAGGCCTCCCTTGGCAACACCATATATTTT. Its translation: CASEASLGNTIYF.

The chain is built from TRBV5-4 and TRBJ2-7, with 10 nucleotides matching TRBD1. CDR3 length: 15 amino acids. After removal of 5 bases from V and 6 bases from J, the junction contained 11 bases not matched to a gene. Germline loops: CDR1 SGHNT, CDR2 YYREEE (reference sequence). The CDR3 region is CASSPGDRGFIEQYF. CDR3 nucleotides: TGTGCCAGCAGTCCCGGGGACAGGGGATTTATCGAGCAGTACTTC.

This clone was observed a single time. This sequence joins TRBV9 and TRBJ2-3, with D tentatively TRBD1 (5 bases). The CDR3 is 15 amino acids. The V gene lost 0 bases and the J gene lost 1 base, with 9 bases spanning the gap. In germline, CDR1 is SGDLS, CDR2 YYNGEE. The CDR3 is CASSVEGRGTDTQYF. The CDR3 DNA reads TGTGCCAGCAGCGTAGAGGGCAGGGGCACAGATACGCAGTATTTT.

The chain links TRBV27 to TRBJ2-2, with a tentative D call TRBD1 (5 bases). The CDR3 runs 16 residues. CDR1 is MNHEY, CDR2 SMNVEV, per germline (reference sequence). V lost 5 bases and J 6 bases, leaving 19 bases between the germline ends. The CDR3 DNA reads TGTGCCAGCAGTCCTCAGGGCCACGTTAATCCCGGGGAGCTGTTTTTT. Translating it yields CASSPQGHVNPGELFF.

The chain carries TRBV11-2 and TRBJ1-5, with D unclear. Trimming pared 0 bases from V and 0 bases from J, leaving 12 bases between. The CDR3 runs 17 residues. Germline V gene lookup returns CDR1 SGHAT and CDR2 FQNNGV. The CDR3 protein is CASSLDSDKYSNQPQHF. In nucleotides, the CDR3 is TGTGCCAGCAGCTTAGATAGTGACAAGTATAGCAATCAGCCCCAGCATTTT.

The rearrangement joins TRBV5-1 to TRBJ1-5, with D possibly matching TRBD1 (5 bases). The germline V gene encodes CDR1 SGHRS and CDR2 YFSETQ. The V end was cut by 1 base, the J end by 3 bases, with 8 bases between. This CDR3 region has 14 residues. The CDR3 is CASSLLGDNQPQHF. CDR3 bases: TGCGCCAGCAGCTTGCTAGGGGACAATCAGCCCCAGCATTTT.

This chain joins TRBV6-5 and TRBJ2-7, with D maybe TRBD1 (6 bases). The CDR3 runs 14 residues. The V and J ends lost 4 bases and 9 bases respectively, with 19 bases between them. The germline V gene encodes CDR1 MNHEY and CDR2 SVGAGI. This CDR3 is CASSSTPGHLVQYF. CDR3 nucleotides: TGTGCCAGCAGTTCTACCCCGGGACATCTGGTGCAGTACTTC.

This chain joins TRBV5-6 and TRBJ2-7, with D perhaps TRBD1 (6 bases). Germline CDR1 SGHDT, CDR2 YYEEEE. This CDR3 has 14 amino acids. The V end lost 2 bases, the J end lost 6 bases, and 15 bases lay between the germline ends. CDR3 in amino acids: CASSFGHWGLEQYF. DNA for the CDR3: TGTGCCAGCAGCTTCGGCCATTGGGGGCTCGAGCAGTACTTC.

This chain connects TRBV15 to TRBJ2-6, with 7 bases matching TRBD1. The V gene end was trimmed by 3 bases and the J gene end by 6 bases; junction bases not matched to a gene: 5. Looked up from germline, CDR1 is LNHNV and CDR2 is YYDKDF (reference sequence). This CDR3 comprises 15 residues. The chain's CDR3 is CATSSDRVSANVLTF. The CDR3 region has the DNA TGTGCCACCAGCAGTGACAGGGTGTCGGCCAACGTCCTGACTTTC.

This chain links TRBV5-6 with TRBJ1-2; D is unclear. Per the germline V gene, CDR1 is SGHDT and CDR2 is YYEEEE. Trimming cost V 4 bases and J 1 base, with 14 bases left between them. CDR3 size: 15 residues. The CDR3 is CASSQVQEGNYGYTF. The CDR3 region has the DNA TGTGCCAGCAGCCAGGTGCAGGAAGGTAACTATGGCTACACCTTC.

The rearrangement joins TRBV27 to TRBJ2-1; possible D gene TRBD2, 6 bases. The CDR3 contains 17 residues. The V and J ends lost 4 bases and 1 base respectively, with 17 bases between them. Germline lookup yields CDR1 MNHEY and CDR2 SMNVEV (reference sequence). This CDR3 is CASSSLGLLGSYNEQFF. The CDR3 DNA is TGTGCCAGCAGTTCCCTGGGACTTCTGGGTTCCTACAATGAGCAGTTCTTC.

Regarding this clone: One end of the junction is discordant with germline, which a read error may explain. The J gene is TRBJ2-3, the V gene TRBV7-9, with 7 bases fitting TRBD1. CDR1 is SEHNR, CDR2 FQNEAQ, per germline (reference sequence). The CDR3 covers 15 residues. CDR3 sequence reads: CSSSLRDRVTDTQYF. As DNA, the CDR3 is TGTTCCAGCAGCTTAAGAGACAGGGTCACAGATACGCAGTATTTT.

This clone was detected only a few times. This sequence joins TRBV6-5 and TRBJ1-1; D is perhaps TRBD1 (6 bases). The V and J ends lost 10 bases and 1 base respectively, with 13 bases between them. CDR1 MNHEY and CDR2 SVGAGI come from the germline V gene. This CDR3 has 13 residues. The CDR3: CATKPTGNTEAFF. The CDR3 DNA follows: TGTGCCACCAAACCGACAGGGAACACTGAAGCTTTCTTT.

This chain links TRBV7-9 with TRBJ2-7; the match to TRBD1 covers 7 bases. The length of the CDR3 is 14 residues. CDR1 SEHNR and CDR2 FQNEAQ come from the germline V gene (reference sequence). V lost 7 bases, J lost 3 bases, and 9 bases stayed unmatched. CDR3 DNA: TGTGCCAGCACCGTGACAGGGTCCTTCTACGAGCAGTACTTC. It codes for CASTVTGSFYEQYF.

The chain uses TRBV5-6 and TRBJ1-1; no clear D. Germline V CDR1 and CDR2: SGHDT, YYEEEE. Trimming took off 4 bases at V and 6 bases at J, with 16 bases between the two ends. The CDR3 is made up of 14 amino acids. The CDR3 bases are TGTGCCAGCAGCCACGAGGCCCAGAGGGCTGAAGCTTTCTTT. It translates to CASSHEAQRAEAFF.

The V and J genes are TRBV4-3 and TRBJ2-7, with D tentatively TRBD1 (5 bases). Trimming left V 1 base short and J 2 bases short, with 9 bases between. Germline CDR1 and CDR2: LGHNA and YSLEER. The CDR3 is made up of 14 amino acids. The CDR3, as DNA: TGCGCCAGCAGCCAAGGAGCAGGGCCCTACGAGCAGTACTTC. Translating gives CASSQGAGPYEQYF.

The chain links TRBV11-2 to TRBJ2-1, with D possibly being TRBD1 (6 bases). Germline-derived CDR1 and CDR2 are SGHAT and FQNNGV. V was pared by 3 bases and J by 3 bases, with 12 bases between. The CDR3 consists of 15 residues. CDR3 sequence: CASSFGTPNYNEQFF. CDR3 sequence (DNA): TGTGCCAGCAGCTTTGGGACACCGAACTACAATGAGCAGTTCTTC.